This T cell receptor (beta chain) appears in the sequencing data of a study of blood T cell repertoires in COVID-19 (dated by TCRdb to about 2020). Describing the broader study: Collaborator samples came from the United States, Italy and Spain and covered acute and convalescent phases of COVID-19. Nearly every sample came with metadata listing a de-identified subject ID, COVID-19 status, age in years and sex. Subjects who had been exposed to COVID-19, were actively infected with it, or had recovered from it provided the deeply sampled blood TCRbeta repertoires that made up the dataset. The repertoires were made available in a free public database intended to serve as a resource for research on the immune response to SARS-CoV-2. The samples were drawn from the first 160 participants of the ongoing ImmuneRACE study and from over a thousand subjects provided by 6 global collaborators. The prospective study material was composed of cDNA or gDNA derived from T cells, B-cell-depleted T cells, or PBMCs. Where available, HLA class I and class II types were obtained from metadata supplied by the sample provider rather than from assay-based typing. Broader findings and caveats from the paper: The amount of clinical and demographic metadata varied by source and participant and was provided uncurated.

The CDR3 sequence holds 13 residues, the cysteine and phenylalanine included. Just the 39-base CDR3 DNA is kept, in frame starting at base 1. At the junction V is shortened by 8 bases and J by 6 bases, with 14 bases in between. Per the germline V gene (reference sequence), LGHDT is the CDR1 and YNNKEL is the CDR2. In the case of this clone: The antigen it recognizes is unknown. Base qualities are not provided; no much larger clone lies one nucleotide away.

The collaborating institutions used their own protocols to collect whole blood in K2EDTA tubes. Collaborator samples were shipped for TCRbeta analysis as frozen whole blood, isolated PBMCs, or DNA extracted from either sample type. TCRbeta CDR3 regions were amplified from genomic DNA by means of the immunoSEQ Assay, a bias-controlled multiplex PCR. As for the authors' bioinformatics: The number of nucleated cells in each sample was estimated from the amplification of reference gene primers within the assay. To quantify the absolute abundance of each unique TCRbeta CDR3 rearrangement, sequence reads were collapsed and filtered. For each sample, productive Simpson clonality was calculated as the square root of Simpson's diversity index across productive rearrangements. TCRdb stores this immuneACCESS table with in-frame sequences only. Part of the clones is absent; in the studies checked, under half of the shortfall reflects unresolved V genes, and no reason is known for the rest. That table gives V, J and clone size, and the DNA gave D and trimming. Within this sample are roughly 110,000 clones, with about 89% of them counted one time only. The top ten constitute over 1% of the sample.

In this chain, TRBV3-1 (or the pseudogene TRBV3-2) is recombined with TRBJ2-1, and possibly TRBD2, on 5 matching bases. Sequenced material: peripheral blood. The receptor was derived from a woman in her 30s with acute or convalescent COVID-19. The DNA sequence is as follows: TGTGCCAGCTCGGTCCCGGGAATCAATGAGCAGTTCTTC. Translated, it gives CASSVPGINEQFF.